This T cell receptor beta chain emerged from a study of T cells after posttransplantation cyclophosphamide. Sequencing used immunoSEQ multiplex PCR; TCRdb keeps in-frame clones, though not all of them. The table has roughly 4,600 clones, 82% seen once. Germline V gene sequence: CDR1 MNHEY, CDR2 SVGAGI. The V gene lost 2 bases and the J gene lost 7 bases, with 14 bases spanning the gap. The CDR3 spans 14 residues. Controls had myeloablative marrow grafts with methotrexate and calcineurin inhibitor, sampled at 1 year. The sequenced sample was PBMCs, obtained after an allogeneic stem cell transplant with a calcineurin inhibitor and methotrexate. The chain carries TRBV6-5 and TRBJ1-1; perhaps TRBD1 as D (5 bases). The clonotype was recovered from a male patient between 40 and 50 years old who received an allogeneic stem cell transplant from an unrelated donor, was CMV-positive, and had chronic GVHD only. Some T cells may trace back to the graft donor. The CDR3 DNA follows: TGTGCCAGCAGTTACGGGGGGAGGGTCAGTGAAGCTTTCTTT. Its translation is CASSYGGRVSEAFF.